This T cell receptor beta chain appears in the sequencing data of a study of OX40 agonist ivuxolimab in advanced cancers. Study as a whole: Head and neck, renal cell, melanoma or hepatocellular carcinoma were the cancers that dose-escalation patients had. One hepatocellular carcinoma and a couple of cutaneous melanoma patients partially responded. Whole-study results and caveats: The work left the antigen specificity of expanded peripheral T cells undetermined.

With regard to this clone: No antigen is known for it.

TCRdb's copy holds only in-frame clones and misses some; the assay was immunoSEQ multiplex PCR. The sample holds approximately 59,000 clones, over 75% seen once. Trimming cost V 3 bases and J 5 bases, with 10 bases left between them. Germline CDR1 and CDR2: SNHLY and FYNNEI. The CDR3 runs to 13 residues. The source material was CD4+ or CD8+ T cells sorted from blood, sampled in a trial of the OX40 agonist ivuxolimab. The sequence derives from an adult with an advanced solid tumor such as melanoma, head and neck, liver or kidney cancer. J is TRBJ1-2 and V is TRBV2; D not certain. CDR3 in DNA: TGTGCCAGCAGTGAGAGGAGTATGTATGGCTACACCTTC. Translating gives CASSERSMYGYTF.